The next 4 T cell receptor beta chains were all read from a single sample in a study of cytomegalovirus exposure and HLA in healthy donors. Method: immunoSEQ multiplex PCR; TCRdb's copy keeps in-frame clones and lacks some. The sample records 250,000 or so clones, about 88% being singletons. Sequenced material: PBMCs. The receptors stem from a man aged 18-30 years in good health and CMV-seropositive.

The J gene is TRBJ2-1, the V gene TRBV6-1; D is ambiguous. Trimming left V 3 bases short and J 0 bases short, with 9 bases between. CDR1 MNHNS and CDR2 SASEGT come from the germline V gene. This CDR3 has 15 residues. The CDR3 region is CASSDGGGSYNEQFF. The DNA for the CDR3 is TGTGCCAGCAGTGATGGCGGTGGCTCCTACAATGAGCAGTTCTTC.

This sequence joins TRBV21-1 and TRBJ2-1; the table assigns TRBD1, which was not confirmed against the DNA. TRBV21-1 is marked as a pseudogene. This CDR3 region has 17 residues. CDR3 loop: CASRQYYSGTVDDEQFF. The CDR3 nucleotides are TGTGCCAGCCGCCAATATTACTCCGGGACAGTCGACGATGAGCAGTTCTTC.

The chain couples TRBV6-1 to TRBJ1-2; TRBD1 is a possible D gene (6 bases). The CDR3 is 17 amino acids. Germline CDR1 and CDR2: MNHNS and SASEGT. V was cut by 3 bases and J by 7 bases, with 24 bases left in between. The CDR3 DNA sequence: TGTGCCAGCAGTGATTTGCAGGGGTCCCACGCAATAAGTGGCTACACCTTC. It translates to CASSDLQGSHAISGYTF.

The rearrangement uses TRBV6-1 and TRBJ2-1; either TRBD1 or TRBD2 may fit D (5 bases each). Germline CDR1 reads MNHNS; CDR2 reads SASEGT. V was pared by 4 bases and J by 7 bases, with 11 bases between. The CDR3 runs to 13 residues. DNA of the CDR3: TGTGCCAGCAGTGCTACCGGGGCTAATGAGCAGTTCTTC. Translating it yields CASSATGANEQFF.